This T cell receptor beta chain was recorded in a study of blood T cell repertoires in COVID-19 (dated by TCRdb to 2020 to 2022). For the study in its entirety: Samples from collaborators originated in the United States, Italy and Spain and spanned both the acute and convalescent phases of COVID-19. The prospective study material was composed of cDNA or gDNA derived from T cells, B-cell-depleted T cells, or PBMCs. Sample metadata almost always included a de-identified subject ID, COVID-19 status, age in years and sex. Where available, HLA class I and class II types were taken from metadata supplied by the sample provider and were not determined by assay-based typing. Samples came from the ongoing ImmuneRACE study (first 160 participants) plus 1,254 subjects from 6 global collaborators. The dataset comprised deeply sampled blood TCRbeta repertoires from subjects exposed to, actively infected with, or recovered from COVID-19. The repertoires were released in a freely available public database intended as a resource for research on the immune response to SARS-CoV-2. Beyond this particular receptor, the publication reports: The quantity of clinical and demographic metadata differed by source and by participant and was supplied without curation.

Unmatched junction bases come to 7, with V trimmed by 2 bases and J by 10 bases. The germline V gene (reference sequence) supplies CDR1 SEHNR and CDR2 FQNEAQ. From the cysteine through the phenylalanine, the CDR3 covers 14 amino acids. Kept here is only the CDR3 DNA, which spans 42 bases and is read in frame from base 1. This clone was picked up one time. Its cognate antigen has yet to be identified. No base qualities exist here, and no much larger clone lies one base off it. TCRbeta CDR3 regions were amplified from genomic DNA using the immunoSEQ Assay, a bias-controlled multiplex PCR. Turning to the authors' computational methods: Nucleated cell counts per sample were estimated from amplification of reference gene primers within the assay. To quantify the absolute abundance of each unique TCRbeta CDR3 rearrangement, sequence reads were collapsed and filtered. For each sample, productive Simpson clonality was calculated by taking the square root of Simpson's diversity index across productive rearrangements. The table was pulled from immuneACCESS by TCRdb, which kept in-frame rearrangements only. Such tables lose some clones; where checked, under half of the loss comes from unresolved V genes, and the rest has no known cause. V and J calls and clone size follow that table, whereas D and trimming were derived from the DNA. The sample table records over 250,000 clones; about 88% of these occur just once. The top ten hold about 3% of the sample.

In the prospective study, participants were about 18 to 89 years old, resided in about two dozen geographic areas of the United States, and were enrolled through a virtual design. In the prospective study, cohorts were assigned on the basis of participant-reported clinical history obtained from a screening survey and a study questionnaire. ImmuneRACE Cohort 3 recovered participants were defined by two consecutive negative NP/OP PCR tests, healthcare professional clearance, or symptom resolution. Each participant in the prospective study had whole blood, serum and a nasopharyngeal or oropharyngeal swab collected by mobile phlebotomists. Participants in the prospective study had the option to provide additional blood draws and questionnaires over a roughly 2-month period. Before DNA extraction, prospective study blood samples were shipped either frozen or at room temperature.

Sequenced: PBMCs or T cells enriched from blood (not recorded which). This clonotype was sampled from a woman aged 45-65 years who had recovered from COVID-19. The chain employs TRBV7-9 and TRBJ1-1; the central 10 bases match TRBD1. The bases read TGTGCCAGCAGCTTACTCCGGACAGGGGGTAGAGCTTTCTTT. Its protein reads: CASSLLRTGGRAFF.